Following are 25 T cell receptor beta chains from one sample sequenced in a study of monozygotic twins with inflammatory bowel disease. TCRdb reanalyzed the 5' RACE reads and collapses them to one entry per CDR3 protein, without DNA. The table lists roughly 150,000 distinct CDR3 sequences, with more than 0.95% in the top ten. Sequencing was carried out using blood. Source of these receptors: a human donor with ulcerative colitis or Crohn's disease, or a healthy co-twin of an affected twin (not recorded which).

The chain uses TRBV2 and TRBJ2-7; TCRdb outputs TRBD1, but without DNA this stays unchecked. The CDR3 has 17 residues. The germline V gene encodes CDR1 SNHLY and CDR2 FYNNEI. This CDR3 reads CASSEKLGQALGYEQYF.

The CDR3 protein is CSYLAGRHNEQFF. The chain is built from TRBV20-1 and TRBJ2-1; TCRdb's D gene call, TRBD2, goes unchecked for lack of DNA. Germline V gene lookup returns CDR1 DFQATT and CDR2 SNEGSKA (reference sequence). The CDR3 has 13 residues.

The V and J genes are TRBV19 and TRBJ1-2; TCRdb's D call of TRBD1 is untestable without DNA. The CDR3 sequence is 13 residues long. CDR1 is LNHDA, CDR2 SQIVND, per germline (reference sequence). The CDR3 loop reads CASSIREFYGYTF.

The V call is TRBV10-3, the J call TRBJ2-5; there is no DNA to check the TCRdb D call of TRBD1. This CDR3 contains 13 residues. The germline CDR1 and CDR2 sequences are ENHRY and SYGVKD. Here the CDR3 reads CAIRTGPQETQYF.

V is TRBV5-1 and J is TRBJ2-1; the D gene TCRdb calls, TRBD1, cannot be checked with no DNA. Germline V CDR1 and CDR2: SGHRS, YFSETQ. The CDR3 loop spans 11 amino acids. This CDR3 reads CASSRADEQFF.

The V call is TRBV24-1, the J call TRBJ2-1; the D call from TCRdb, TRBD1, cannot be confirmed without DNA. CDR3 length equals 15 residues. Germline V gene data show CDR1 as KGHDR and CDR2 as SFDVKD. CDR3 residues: CATSDLSWGYNEQFF.

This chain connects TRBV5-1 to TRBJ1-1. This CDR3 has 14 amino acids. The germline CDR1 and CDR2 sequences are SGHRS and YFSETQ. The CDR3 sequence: CASSLEGLNTEAFF.

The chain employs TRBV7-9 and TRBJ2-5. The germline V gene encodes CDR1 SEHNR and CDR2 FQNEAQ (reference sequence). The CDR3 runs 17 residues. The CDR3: CASSFTTGSNYQETQYF.

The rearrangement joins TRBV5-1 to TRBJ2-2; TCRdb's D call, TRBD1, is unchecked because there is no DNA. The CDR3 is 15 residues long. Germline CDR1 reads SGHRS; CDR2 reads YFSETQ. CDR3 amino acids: CASSPGPFGTGELFF.

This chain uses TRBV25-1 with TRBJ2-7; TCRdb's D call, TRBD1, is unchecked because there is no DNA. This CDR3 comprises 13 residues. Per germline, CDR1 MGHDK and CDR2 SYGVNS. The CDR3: CASTRTGSYEQYF.

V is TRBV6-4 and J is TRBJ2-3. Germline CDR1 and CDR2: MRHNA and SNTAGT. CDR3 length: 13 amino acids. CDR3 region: CASSDSRGDTQYF.

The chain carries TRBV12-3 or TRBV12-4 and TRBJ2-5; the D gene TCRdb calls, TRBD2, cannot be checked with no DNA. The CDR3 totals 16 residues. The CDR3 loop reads CASSPRVLAAQETQYF.

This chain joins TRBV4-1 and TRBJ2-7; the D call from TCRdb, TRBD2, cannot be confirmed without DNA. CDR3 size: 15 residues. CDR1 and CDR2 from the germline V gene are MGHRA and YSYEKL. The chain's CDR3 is CASSQTSGSSYEQYF.

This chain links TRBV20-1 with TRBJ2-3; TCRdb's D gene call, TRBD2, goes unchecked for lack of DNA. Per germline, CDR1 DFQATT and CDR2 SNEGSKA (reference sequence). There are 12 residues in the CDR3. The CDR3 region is CSATGTSPTQYF.

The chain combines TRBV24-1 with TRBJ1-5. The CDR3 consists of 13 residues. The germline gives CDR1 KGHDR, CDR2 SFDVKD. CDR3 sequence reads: CVTSESSSQPQHF.

The CDR3 protein is CASSEGQGAHGYTF. The V and J genes are TRBV2 and TRBJ1-2; absent DNA, TCRdb's TRBD1 call cannot be checked. The CDR3 covers 14 residues. CDR1 is SNHLY and CDR2 is FYNNEI in the germline V gene.

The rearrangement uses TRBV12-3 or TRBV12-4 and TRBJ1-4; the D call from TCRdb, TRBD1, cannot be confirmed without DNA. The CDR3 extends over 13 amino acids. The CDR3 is CASYGADNEKLFF.

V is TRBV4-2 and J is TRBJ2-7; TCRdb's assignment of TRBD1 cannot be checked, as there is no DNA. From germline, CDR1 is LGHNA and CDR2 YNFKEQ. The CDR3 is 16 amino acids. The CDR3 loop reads CASSQDRPGGTYEQYF.

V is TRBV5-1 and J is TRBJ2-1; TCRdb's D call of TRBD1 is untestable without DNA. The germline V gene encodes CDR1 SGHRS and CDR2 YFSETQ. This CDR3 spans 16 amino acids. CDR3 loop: CASSLPGQGGRGEQFF. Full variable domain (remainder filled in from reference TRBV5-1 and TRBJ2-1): KAGVTQTPRYLIKTRGQQVTLSCSPISGHRSVSWYQQTPGQGLQFLFEYFSETQRNKGNFPGRFSGRQFSNSRSEMNVSTLELGDSALYLCASSLPGQGGRGEQFFGPGTRLTVL.

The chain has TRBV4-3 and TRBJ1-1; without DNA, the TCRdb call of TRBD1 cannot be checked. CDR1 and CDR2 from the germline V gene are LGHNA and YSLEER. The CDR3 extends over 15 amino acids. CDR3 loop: CASSQGGGLTSEAFF.

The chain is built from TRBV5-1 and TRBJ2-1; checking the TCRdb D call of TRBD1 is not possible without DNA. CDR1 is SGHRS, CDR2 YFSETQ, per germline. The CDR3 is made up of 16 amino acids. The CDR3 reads CASSLEARSSYNEQFF.

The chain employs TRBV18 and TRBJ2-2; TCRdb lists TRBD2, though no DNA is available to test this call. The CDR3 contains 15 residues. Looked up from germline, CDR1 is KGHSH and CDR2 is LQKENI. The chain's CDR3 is CASSDGPVLTGELFF.

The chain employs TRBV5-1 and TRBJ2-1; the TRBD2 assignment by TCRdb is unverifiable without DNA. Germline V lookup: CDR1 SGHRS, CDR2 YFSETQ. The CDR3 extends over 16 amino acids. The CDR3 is CASSTTSLNSYNEQFF.

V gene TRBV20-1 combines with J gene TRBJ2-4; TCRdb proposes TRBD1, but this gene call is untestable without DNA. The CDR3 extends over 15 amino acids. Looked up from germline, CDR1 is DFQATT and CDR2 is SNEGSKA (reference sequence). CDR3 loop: CSGDRDIIAKNIQYF.

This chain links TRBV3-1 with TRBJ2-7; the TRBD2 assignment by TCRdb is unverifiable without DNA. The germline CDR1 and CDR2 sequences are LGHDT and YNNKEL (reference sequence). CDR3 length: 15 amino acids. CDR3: CASSQVPSGSYEQYF.